The clone carrying this T cell receptor beta chain was seen at least ten times. The antigen remains undetermined. 2 million unsorted PBMCs were stored in RNAlater at -80 °C before RNA extraction. These data originate in a study of neurological immune-mediated disorders. General study results and limits: TCR-beta repertoires seemed private in all groups, with no expanded CDR3 amino acid sequences shared. On phylogenetic grouping, the repertoires of 18 of 34 multiple sclerosis patients fell within one related-CDR3 cluster, constituting a possible signature.

One entry per CDR3 protein, called by TCRdb with MiXCR from the 5' RACE reads. The sample holds about 60,000 distinct CDR3 sequences, 3% to 4% seen once. The CDR3 is 13 amino acids. V shed 4 bases and J 5 bases; nucleotides not matched to a gene: 4. Per germline, CDR1 SGHRS and CDR2 YFSETQ. The chain combines TRBV5-1 with TRBJ2-5; 8 positions agree with TRBD1. This sequence originates from a woman aged 55-69 years with multiple sclerosis. Material: PBMCs. CDR3 residues: CASSAGGAETQYF. The DNA for the CDR3 is TGCGCCAGCAGCGCAGGGGGCGCGGAGACCCAGTACTTC.